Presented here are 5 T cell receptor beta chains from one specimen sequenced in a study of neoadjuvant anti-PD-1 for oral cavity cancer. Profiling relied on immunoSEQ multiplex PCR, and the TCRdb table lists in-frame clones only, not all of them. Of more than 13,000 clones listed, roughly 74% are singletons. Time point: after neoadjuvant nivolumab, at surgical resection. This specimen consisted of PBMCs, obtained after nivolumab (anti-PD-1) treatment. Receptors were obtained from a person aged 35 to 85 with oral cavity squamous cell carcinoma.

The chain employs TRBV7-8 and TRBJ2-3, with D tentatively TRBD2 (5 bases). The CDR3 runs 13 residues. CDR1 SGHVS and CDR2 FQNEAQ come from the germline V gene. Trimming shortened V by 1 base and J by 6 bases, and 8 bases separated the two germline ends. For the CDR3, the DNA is TGTGCCAGCAGCTTAGAGGCTAGCGATACGCAGTATTTT. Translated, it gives CASSLEASDTQYF.

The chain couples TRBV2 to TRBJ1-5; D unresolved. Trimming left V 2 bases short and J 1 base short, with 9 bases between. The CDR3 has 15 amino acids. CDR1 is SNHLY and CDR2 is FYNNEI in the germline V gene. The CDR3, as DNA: TGTGCCAGCAGTGAAAGTCCCCGGAGCAATCAGCCCCAGCATTTT. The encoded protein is CASSESPRSNQPQHF.

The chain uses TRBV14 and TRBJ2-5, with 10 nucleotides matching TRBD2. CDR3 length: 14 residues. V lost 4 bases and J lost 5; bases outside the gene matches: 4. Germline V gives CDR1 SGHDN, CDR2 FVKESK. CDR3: CASSRQTSGETQYF. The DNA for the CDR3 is TGTGCCAGCAGCCGTCAGACTAGCGGGGAGACCCAGTACTTC. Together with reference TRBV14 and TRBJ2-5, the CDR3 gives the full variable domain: EAGVTQFPSHSVIEKGQTVTLRCDPISGHDNLYWYRRVMGKEIKFLLHFVKESKQDESGMPNNRFLAERTGGTYSTLKVQPAELEDSGVYFCASSRQTSGETQYFGPGTRLLVL.

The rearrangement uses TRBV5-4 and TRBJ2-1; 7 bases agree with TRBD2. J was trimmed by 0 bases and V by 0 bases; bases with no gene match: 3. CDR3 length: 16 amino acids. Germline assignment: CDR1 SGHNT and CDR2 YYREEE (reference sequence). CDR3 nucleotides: TGTGCCAGCAGCTTGGCTCCTAGCGGCTCCTACAATGAGCAGTTCTTC. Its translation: CASSLAPSGSYNEQFF. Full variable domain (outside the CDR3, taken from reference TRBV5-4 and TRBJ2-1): ETGVTQSPTHLIKTRGQQVTLRCSSQSGHNTVSWYQQALGQGPQFIFQYYREEENGRGNFPPRFSGLQFPNYSSELNVNALELDDSALYLCASSLAPSGSYNEQFFGPGTRLTVL.

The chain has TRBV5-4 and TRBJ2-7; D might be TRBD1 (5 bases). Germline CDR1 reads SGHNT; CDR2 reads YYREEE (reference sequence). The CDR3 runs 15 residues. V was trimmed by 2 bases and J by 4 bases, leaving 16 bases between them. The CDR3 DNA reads TGTGCCAGCAGCTTACGACAGTGGGATGCGTACGAGCAGTACTTC. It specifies CASSLRQWDAYEQYF.